This TCR beta chain came from a study of blood T cell repertoires in COVID-19. Sequencing used immunoSEQ multiplex PCR; TCRdb keeps in-frame clones, though not all of them. This sample yields under 150,000 clones, of which 81% are seen a single time; roughly 1.4% belongs to the top ten. J lost 7 bases, V lost 7 bases, and 8 bases had no gene match. Germline-derived CDR1 and CDR2 are MNHEY and SVGAGI. CDR3 size: 14 residues. The origin of this receptor is a man between 50 and 59 years old with acute or convalescent COVID-19. The chain carries TRBV6-5 and TRBJ1-5; TRBD1 agrees at 9 bases. The specimen sequenced was peripheral blood. The CDR3 region has the DNA TGTGCCAGCATCACAGGGGGCCATGGGCAGCCCCAGCATTTT. Translated: CASITGGHGQPQHF.